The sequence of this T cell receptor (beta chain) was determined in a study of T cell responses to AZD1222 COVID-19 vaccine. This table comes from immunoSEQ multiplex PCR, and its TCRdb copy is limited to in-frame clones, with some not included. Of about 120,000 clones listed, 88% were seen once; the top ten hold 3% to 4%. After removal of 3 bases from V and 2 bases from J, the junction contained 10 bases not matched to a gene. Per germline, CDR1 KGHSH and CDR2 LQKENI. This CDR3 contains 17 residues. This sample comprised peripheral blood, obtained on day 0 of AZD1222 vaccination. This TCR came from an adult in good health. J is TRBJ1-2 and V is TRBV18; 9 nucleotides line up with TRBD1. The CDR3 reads CASSPPGTGYGNYGYTF. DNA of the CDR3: TGTGCCAGCTCACCCCCGGGGACAGGGTACGGCAACTATGGCTACACCTTC.